The 21 T cell receptor beta chains listed next were all sequenced from one sample in a study of blood T cell repertoires in COVID-19. Sequencing was performed with immunoSEQ multiplex PCR; in TCRdb, only in-frame clones are kept and a portion is missing. The data contain roughly 150,000 clones, 85% of them singletons. Sequencing was done on a sample of peripheral blood. These receptors all come from a woman between 45 and 65 years old with COVID-19, enrolled during active disease.

The chain uses TRBV4-1 and TRBJ2-7; D gene uncertain. Germline V gives CDR1 MGHRA, CDR2 YSYEKL. The CDR3 is 14 amino acids. Trimming took off 4 bases at V and 1 base at J, with 11 bases between the two ends. CDR3 coding DNA: TGCGCCAGCAGCCCCCGCGGCAAGTCCTACGAGCAGTACTTC. Amino acid sequence: CASSPRGKSYEQYF.

The V gene is TRBV3-1 (or the pseudogene TRBV3-2), the J gene TRBJ2-2; a weak D match, TRBD1 (5 bases). The CDR3 is made up of 14 amino acids. Per the germline V gene, CDR1 is LGHDT and CDR2 is YNNKEL (reference sequence). Deletions cut 7 bases from V and 2 bases from J, with 11 bases between. The CDR3: CASTLGANTGELFF. CDR3 bases: TGTGCCAGCACCCTAGGGGCTAACACCGGGGAGCTGTTTTTT.

This chain connects TRBV18 to TRBJ1-6; TRBD1 is a possible D gene (5 bases). CDR1 and CDR2 (germline): KGHSH, LQKENI. Trimming removed 3 bases from V and 8 bases from J, with 8 bases in between. The CDR3 has 13 residues. The CDR3 nucleotides read TGTGCCAGCTCACCGGGCAGGGATTCACCCCTCCACTTT. As protein: CASSPGRDSPLHF.

The chain uses TRBV2 and TRBJ2-2; 8 bases map to TRBD2. The length of the CDR3 is 16 residues. Per germline, CDR1 SNHLY and CDR2 FYNNEI. J lost 6 bases, V lost 5 bases, and 11 bases had no gene match. CDR3 residues: CASSPRGGVPAGELFF. CDR3 bases: TGTGCCAGCAGTCCCCGGGGGGGCGTTCCGGCCGGGGAGCTGTTTTTT.

The gene calls are TRBV23-1 and TRBJ1-1; 10 nucleotides line up with TRBD1. TRBV23-1 falls under the ORF class, with uncertain function. The CDR3 totals 15 residues. Trimming cost V 0 bases and J 5 bases; bases outside gene matches: 3. CDR3 region: CASSQSLGQGTEAFF. The CDR3 DNA sequence: TGCGCCAGCAGTCAATCTCTGGGACAGGGGACTGAAGCTTTCTTT.

The genes are TRBV14 and TRBJ2-6, with D possibly being TRBD1 (6 bases). Germline-derived CDR1 and CDR2 are SGHDN and FVKESK. The CDR3 has 15 residues. V gave up 1 base and J gave up 2 bases, with 6 bases separating them. The CDR3 coding sequence is TGTGCCAGCAGCCAAGCAGGGGCTGGGGCCAACGTCCTGACTTTC. Its translation is CASSQAGAGANVLTF.

This rearrangement joins TRBV3-1 (or the pseudogene TRBV3-2) to TRBJ2-3; tentatively, D is TRBD1 (6 bases). The CDR3 is made up of 14 amino acids. The ends were cut back, 3 bases at V and 1 base at J, with 8 bases in the middle. Germline CDR1 is LGHDT and CDR2 is YNNKEL (reference sequence). For the CDR3, the DNA is TGTGCCAGCAGCCAGAACAGGGGCACAGATACGCAGTATTTT. Translation: CASSQNRGTDTQYF.

The count of this clone is one. The chain uses TRBV18 and TRBJ1-2, with TRBD1 matching over 8 bases. J gave up 8 bases and V 3 bases, and 5 bases lay outside the gene matches. The CDR3 runs 13 residues. The germline V gene has CDR1 KGHSH and CDR2 LQKENI. In DNA form, the CDR3 reads TGTGCCAGCTCACCGACAGGGGATAGAGGCTACACCTTC. Amino acids: CASSPTGDRGYTF.

In its sample, this clone was seen once. The chain recombines TRBV19 with TRBJ1-1, with D tentatively TRBD1 (6 bases). The CDR3 spans 13 residues. CDR1 is LNHDA and CDR2 is SQIVND in the germline V gene (reference sequence). V was clipped by 2 bases and J by 7 bases, with 11 bases between them. Here the CDR3 reads CASSINRVGEAFF. CDR3 DNA: TGTGCCAGTAGTATAAACAGGGTGGGTGAAGCTTTCTTT.

The chain couples TRBV3-1 (or the pseudogene TRBV3-2) to TRBJ2-2; 10 bases are a match to TRBD2. CDR1 and CDR2 (germline): LGHDT, YNNKEL (reference sequence). The junction had 6 bases not matched to a gene; V was cut back by 4 bases and J by 1 base. CDR3 length: 17 residues. CDR3 DNA: TGTGCCAGCAGCCTCGACGGACTAGCGGTGAACACCGGGGAGCTGTTTTTT. Translating it yields CASSLDGLAVNTGELFF.

V usage is TRBV6-2 or TRBV6-3 and J usage is TRBJ2-7; D not certain. Trimming took 0 bases from V and 0 from J, leaving 12 bases between them. The CDR3 has 16 residues. Germline V lookup: CDR1 MNHEY, CDR2 SVGEGT. The CDR3 is CASSYSPRRPSYEQYF. The CDR3 region has the DNA TGTGCCAGCAGTTACTCACCCAGGCGCCCCTCCTACGAGCAGTACTTC.

V and J are TRBV6-2 or TRBV6-3 and TRBJ2-7; 8 bases are a match to TRBD1. Germline V gene sequence: CDR1 MNHEY, CDR2 SVGEGT. The CDR3 runs 13 residues. With V trimmed by 5 bases and J by 3 bases, 3 bases remained unmatched. The DNA for the CDR3 is TGTGCCAGCAGTCACACAGGGGGCTACGAGCAGTACTTC. This codes for CASSHTGGYEQYF.

The chain couples TRBV5-6 to TRBJ1-5, with D possibly being TRBD1 (5 bases). CDR3 length equals 13 residues. Germline V gene data show CDR1 as SGHDT and CDR2 as YYEEEE. V lost 0 bases to trimming and J lost 5 bases, with 6 bases between them. This CDR3 is CASSLGGDQPQHF. DNA for the CDR3: TGTGCCAGCAGCTTGGGGGGCGATCAGCCCCAGCATTTT. Complete variable domain (other parts from reference TRBV5-6 and TRBJ1-5): DAGVTQSPTHLIKTRGQQVTLRCSPKSGHDTVSWYQQALGQGPQFIFQYYEEEERQRGNFPDRFSGHQFPNYSSELNVNALLLGDSALYLCASSLGGDQPQHFGDGTRLSIL.

V is TRBV10-3 and J is TRBJ2-1; possibly TRBD2 for D (6 bases). The CDR3 totals 14 residues. Trimming removed 5 bases from V and 8 bases from J, with 16 bases in between. The germline CDR1 and CDR2 sequences are ENHRY and SYGVKD. Here the CDR3 DNA reads TGTGCCATCAGTCCACTGGGGAGGTTCGATGAGCAGTTCTTC. Its protein is CAISPLGRFDEQFF.

The chain combines TRBV27 with TRBJ2-3, with TRBD2 identical over 12 bases. There are 16 residues in the CDR3. V lost 4 bases, J lost 4 bases, and 6 bases stayed unmatched. Germline V lookup: CDR1 MNHEY, CDR2 SMNVEV (reference sequence). CDR3 residues: CASSYQLAGGSDTQYF. Here the CDR3 DNA reads TGTGCCAGCAGTTACCAACTAGCGGGGGGCTCAGATACGCAGTATTTT.

J is TRBJ1-4 and V is TRBV5-1; tentatively, D is TRBD1 (5 bases). Trimming stripped 4 bases from V and 1 base from J, with 11 bases between. The CDR3 totals 15 residues. Germline V gene sequence: CDR1 SGHRS, CDR2 YFSETQ. The CDR3 spells CASSDAGGTNEKLFF. CDR3 sequence (DNA): TGCGCCAGCAGCGACGCGGGGGGAACTAATGAAAAACTGTTTTTT.

The chain employs TRBV19 and TRBJ2-7, with 10 positions matching TRBD1. The CDR3 covers 15 residues. Looked up from germline, CDR1 is LNHDA and CDR2 is SQIVND (reference sequence). Trimming took 5 bases from V and 4 from J; bases not matched to a gene: 8. CDR3 protein: CASSASGTGVYEQYF. The CDR3 region has the DNA TGTGCCAGTAGTGCAAGCGGGACAGGGGTGTACGAGCAGTACTTC.

The CDR3 nucleotides are TGTGCCAGCAGTTCGGCCAGCGGGGGGAACACCGGGGAGCTGTTTTTT. This encodes CASSSASGGNTGELFF. This chain uses TRBV28 with TRBJ2-2, with 8 bases fitting TRBD2. Unmatched junction bases numbered 5, after V lost 4 bases and J lost 1 base. Per germline, CDR1 MDHEN and CDR2 SYDVKM. The CDR3 length is 16 residues.

The chain recombines TRBV6-4 with TRBJ1-2, with TRBD1 identical over 10 bases. Germline assignment: CDR1 MRHNA and CDR2 SNTAGT. V shed 2 bases and J 8 bases; nucleotides not matched to a gene: 2. The CDR3 totals 13 residues. CDR3 nucleotide sequence: TGTGCCAGCAGTGACGGGACAGGGGTCGGCTACACCTTC. This gives the protein CASSDGTGVGYTF.

This rearrangement joins TRBV6-6 to TRBJ1-3, with D perhaps TRBD1 (5 bases). V was trimmed by 8 bases and J by 1 base, leaving 15 bases between them. The CDR3 contains 15 residues. Germline V gives CDR1 MNHNY, CDR2 SVGAGI (reference sequence). The CDR3 coding sequence is TGTGCCAGCGGGGGGGGGATTGGGTCTGGAAACACCATATATTTT. It translates to CASGGGIGSGNTIYF.

The chain carries TRBV19 and TRBJ2-2; D might be TRBD1 (6 bases). This CDR3 is built from 15 residues. Germline-derived CDR1 and CDR2 are LNHDA and SQIVND (reference sequence). The V end was cut by 4 bases, the J end by 1 base, with 10 bases between. The CDR3 is CASSTQGQNTGELFF. In DNA, the CDR3 is TGTGCCAGTAGTACCCAGGGACAGAACACCGGGGAGCTGTTTTTT.